Listed below are T cell receptor beta chains from one sample, sequenced in a study of beta chain features in type 1 diabetes. The table came from immunoSEQ multiplex PCR; TCRdb's copy has only in-frame clones and leaves some out. The sample lists approximately 150,000 clones, roughly 60% occurring once. Sample: naive CD4+ T cells from blood. These receptors all stem from a man aged 30 to 45 with type 1 diabetes. The CDR3 runs from the conserved cysteine through the conserved F or W. D genes are given only for firm matches. For some rows the clone size is stated as once, few or many, or as a class when expanded; others skip it.

cdr3_aa: CASRLGQLTDTQYF
cdr3_nt: TGCGCCAGCAGATTAGGACAGCTCACAGATACGCAGTATTTT
v_call: TRBV5-1
clone_size: NA
cdr3_length: 14
d_call: NA
j_call: TRBJ2-3

cdr3_aa: CAWSASVLGYNEQFF
cdr3_nt: TGTGCCTGGAGTGCCTCAGTATTGGGGTACAATGAGCAGTTCTTC
v_call: TRBV30
clone_size: NA
cdr3_length: 15
d_call: NA
j_call: TRBJ2-1

cdr3_aa: CASTLQLLAGGFNEQFF
cdr3_nt: TGTGCCAGCACCCTACAACTCCTAGCGGGGGGATTCAATGAGCAGTTCTTC
v_call: TRBV7-9
clone_size: NA
cdr3_length: 17
d_call: TRBD2
j_call: TRBJ2-1

cdr3_aa: CAWSVRRDGEQFF
cdr3_nt: TGTGCCTGGAGTGTAAGGAGGGATGGTGAGCAGTTCTTC
v_call: TRBV30
clone_size: NA
cdr3_length: 13
d_call: NA
j_call: TRBJ2-1

cdr3_aa: CASSQDGTAHSGANVLTF
cdr3_nt: TGCGCCAGCAGCCAAGATGGGACAGCCCACTCTGGGGCCAACGTCCTGACTTTC
v_call: TRBV4-3
clone_size: NA
cdr3_length: 18
d_call: TRBD1
j_call: TRBJ2-6

cdr3_aa: CASSVAQFSGGGTDTQYF
cdr3_nt: TGTGCCAGCAGCGTAGCTCAGTTTAGCGGGGGAGGCACAGATACGCAGTATTTT
v_call: TRBV9
clone_size: NA
cdr3_length: 18
d_call: TRBD2
j_call: TRBJ2-3

cdr3_aa: CSVNPSGGAGDTQYF
cdr3_nt: TGCAGCGTGAACCCGAGCGGGGGGGCAGGAGATACGCAGTATTTT
v_call: TRBV29-1
clone_size: NA
cdr3_length: 15
d_call: TRBD2
j_call: TRBJ2-3

cdr3_aa: CASSFPSGGDTQYF
cdr3_nt: TGTGCCAGCAGCTTCCCCAGCGGGGGAGATACGCAGTATTTT
v_call: TRBV7-9
clone_size: NA
cdr3_length: 14
d_call: TRBD2
j_call: TRBJ2-3

cdr3_aa: CASSLEGFLGWGTEAFF
cdr3_nt: TGCGCCAGCAGCTTGGAAGGATTTTTAGGCTGGGGCACTGAAGCTTTCTTT
v_call: TRBV5-1
clone_size: NA
cdr3_length: 17
d_call: NA
j_call: TRBJ1-1

cdr3_aa: CACRANTEAFF
cdr3_nt: TGTGCCTGTAGGGCGAACACTGAAGCTTTCTTT
v_call: TRBV30
clone_size: NA
cdr3_length: 11
d_call: NA
j_call: TRBJ1-1

cdr3_aa: CASSLIGPPEQYF
cdr3_nt: TGTGCCAGCAGCCTGATTGGACCACCCGAGCAGTACTTC
v_call: TRBV7-2
clone_size: few
cdr3_length: 13
d_call: NA
j_call: TRBJ2-7

cdr3_aa: CAWAGTGDSPLHF
cdr3_nt: TGTGCCTGGGCCGGGACAGGGGATTCACCCCTCCACTTT
v_call: TRBV30
clone_size: NA
cdr3_length: 13
d_call: TRBD1
j_call: TRBJ1-6

cdr3_aa: CASSLAGTANNEQFF
cdr3_nt: TGTGCCAGCAGTCTCGCGGGGACGGCGAACAATGAGCAGTTCTTC
v_call: TRBV28
clone_size: NA
cdr3_length: 15
d_call: NA
j_call: TRBJ2-1

cdr3_aa: CASSEGQTLYF
cdr3_nt: TGTGCCAGCAGCGAGGGGCAGACCCTGTACTTC
v_call: TRBV5-6
clone_size: NA
cdr3_length: 11
d_call: NA
j_call: TRBJ2-5

cdr3_aa: CASSLDREDQPQHF
cdr3_nt: TGTGCCAGCAGCCTGGACAGGGAAGACCAGCCCCAGCATTTT
v_call: TRBV7-9
clone_size: NA
cdr3_length: 14
d_call: TRBD1
j_call: TRBJ1-5

cdr3_aa: CASSYPRSETQYF
cdr3_nt: TGTGCCAGCAGTTACCCAAGGTCGGAGACCCAGTACTTC
v_call: TRBV6-6
clone_size: NA
cdr3_length: 13
d_call: NA
j_call: TRBJ2-5

cdr3_aa: CASSVSKDEQFF
cdr3_nt: TGTGCCAGCAGCGTAAGTAAGGATGAGCAGTTCTTC
v_call: TRBV9
clone_size: NA
cdr3_length: 12
d_call: NA
j_call: TRBJ2-1

cdr3_aa: CASSLGSGGSGNEQFF
cdr3_nt: TGTGCCAGCAGCTTAGGGAGCGGGGGGTCGGGCAATGAGCAGTTCTTC
v_call: TRBV7-2
clone_size: NA
cdr3_length: 16
d_call: TRBD2
j_call: TRBJ2-1

cdr3_aa: CASSGTRGGSYNSPLHF
cdr3_nt: TGTGCCAGCAGCGGGACCAGAGGGGGTTCCTATAATTCACCCCTCCACTTT
v_call: TRBV9
clone_size: once
cdr3_length: 17
d_call: NA
j_call: TRBJ1-6

cdr3_aa: CASSQSSLLDSFQETQYF
cdr3_nt: TGCGCCAGCAGTCAATCTTCCCTCCTGGACAGCTTCCAAGAGACCCAGTACTTC
v_call: TRBV23-1
clone_size: NA
cdr3_length: 18
d_call: NA
j_call: TRBJ2-5

cdr3_aa: CATSRDLASSVETQYF
cdr3_nt: TGTGCCACCAGCAGAGACTTGGCTAGCAGCGTAGAGACCCAGTACTTC
v_call: TRBV15
clone_size: NA
cdr3_length: 16
d_call: NA
j_call: TRBJ2-5

cdr3_aa: CAISGGGAPNPYEQYF
cdr3_nt: TGTGCCATCAGTGGCGGGGGGGCCCCAAATCCCTACGAGCAGTACTTC
v_call: TRBV10-3
clone_size: NA
cdr3_length: 16
d_call: TRBD2
j_call: TRBJ2-7

cdr3_aa: CASSFRQEAYEQYF
cdr3_nt: TGTGCCAGCAGCTTTCGGCAGGAGGCCTACGAGCAGTACTTC
v_call: TRBV7-2
clone_size: NA
cdr3_length: 14
d_call: NA
j_call: TRBJ2-7

cdr3_aa: CASSMVTNEKLFF
cdr3_nt: TGTGCCAGCAGCATGGTAACTAATGAAAAACTGTTTTTT
v_call: TRBV14
clone_size: few
cdr3_length: 13
d_call: NA
j_call: TRBJ1-4

cdr3_aa: CASSLISGPLNTQYF
cdr3_nt: TGTGCCAGCAGCTTAATCAGCGGGCCGCTGAATACGCAGTATTTT
v_call: TRBV7-2
clone_size: NA
cdr3_length: 15
d_call: NA
j_call: TRBJ2-3

cdr3_aa: CSPGGQEMNRELFF
cdr3_nt: TGCAGCCCTGGGGGACAGGAGATGAACAGGGAGCTGTTTTTT
v_call: TRBV29-1
clone_size: NA
cdr3_length: 14
d_call: TRBD1
j_call: TRBJ2-2

cdr3_aa: CASSYSDRYTEAFF
cdr3_nt: TGTGCCAGCAGTTACTCCGATCGTTACACTGAAGCTTTCTTT
v_call: TRBV6-5
clone_size: NA
cdr3_length: 14
d_call: NA
j_call: TRBJ1-1

cdr3_aa: CASSVAGGEVYNEQFF
cdr3_nt: TGTGCCAGCAGCGTAGCTGGCGGGGAAGTCTACAATGAGCAGTTCTTC
v_call: TRBV9
clone_size: few
cdr3_length: 16
d_call: NA
j_call: TRBJ2-1

cdr3_aa: CASSPDRSQETQYF
cdr3_nt: TGTGCCAGCAGCCCGGACAGGAGCCAAGAGACCCAGTACTTC
v_call: TRBV7-2
clone_size: NA
cdr3_length: 14
d_call: TRBD1
j_call: TRBJ2-5

cdr3_aa: CATSREAPDTQYF
cdr3_nt: TGTGCCACCAGCAGAGAAGCGCCAGATACGCAGTATTTT
v_call: TRBV15
clone_size: NA
cdr3_length: 13
d_call: NA
j_call: TRBJ2-3

cdr3_aa: CSVEDRGQGAYGYTF
cdr3_nt: TGCAGCGTTGAAGATCGGGGTCAAGGGGCCTATGGCTACACCTTC
v_call: TRBV29-1
clone_size: NA
cdr3_length: 15
d_call: NA
j_call: TRBJ1-2

cdr3_aa: CASSVGLNTEAFF
cdr3_nt: TGTGCCAGCAGCGTGGGTCTCAACACTGAAGCTTTCTTT
v_call: TRBV2
clone_size: NA
cdr3_length: 13
d_call: NA
j_call: TRBJ1-1

cdr3_aa: CASSPQGDEQFF
cdr3_nt: TGTGCCAGCAGCCCCCAGGGGGATGAGCAGTTCTTC
v_call: TRBV11-2
clone_size: NA
cdr3_length: 12
d_call: TRBD1
j_call: TRBJ2-1

cdr3_aa: CAWSDLGTAFYEQYF
cdr3_nt: TGTGCCTGGAGTGACCTCGGGACCGCATTCTACGAGCAGTACTTC
v_call: TRBV30
clone_size: NA
cdr3_length: 15
d_call: NA
j_call: TRBJ2-7

cdr3_aa: CASSLDENTEAFF
cdr3_nt: TGTGCCAGCTCACTGGACGAGAACACTGAAGCTTTCTTT
v_call: TRBV18
clone_size: NA
cdr3_length: 13
d_call: NA
j_call: TRBJ1-1

cdr3_aa: CASRADYEQYF
cdr3_nt: TGTGCCAGCAGGGCAGACTACGAGCAGTACTTC
v_call: TRBV2
clone_size: few
cdr3_length: 11
d_call: NA
j_call: TRBJ2-7

cdr3_aa: CASSEFGRSFIGTDTQYF
cdr3_nt: TGTGCCAGCAGTGAATTCGGCAGATCTTTCATTGGCACAGATACGCAGTATTTT
v_call: TRBV25-1
clone_size: NA
cdr3_length: 18
d_call: NA
j_call: TRBJ2-3

cdr3_aa: CASNRGVGSPLHF
cdr3_nt: TGTGCCAGCAATAGAGGAGTAGGGTCACCCCTCCACTTT
v_call: TRBV25-1
clone_size: NA
cdr3_length: 13
d_call: NA
j_call: TRBJ1-6

cdr3_aa: CSVGTGYEQYF
cdr3_nt: TGCAGCGTTGGGACAGGCTACGAGCAGTACTTC
v_call: TRBV29-1
clone_size: few
cdr3_length: 11
d_call: TRBD1
j_call: TRBJ2-7

cdr3_aa: CASSPGGAETQYF
cdr3_nt: TGTGCCAGCAGCCCGGGGGGAGCGGAGACCCAGTACTTC
v_call: TRBV7-2
clone_size: NA
cdr3_length: 13
d_call: TRBD2
j_call: TRBJ2-5

cdr3_aa: CAWSAGPTGGRDTIYF
cdr3_nt: TGTGCCTGGAGTGCGGGACCGACAGGGGGCAGAGACACCATATATTTT
v_call: TRBV30
clone_size: NA
cdr3_length: 16
d_call: TRBD1
j_call: TRBJ1-3

cdr3_aa: CASSFRASGAKETQYF
cdr3_nt: TGTGCCAGCAGCTTTCGGGCTAGCGGAGCCAAAGAGACCCAGTACTTC
v_call: TRBV11-2
clone_size: NA
cdr3_length: 16
d_call: TRBD2
j_call: TRBJ2-5

cdr3_aa: CASSESGASNEKLFF
cdr3_nt: TGTGCCAGCAGTGAATCCGGGGCGTCTAATGAAAAACTGTTTTTT
v_call: TRBV25-1
clone_size: NA
cdr3_length: 15
d_call: NA
j_call: TRBJ1-4

cdr3_aa: CASSPRTSNTGELFF
cdr3_nt: TGTGCCAGCAGCCCCCGGACATCGAACACCGGGGAGCTGTTTTTT
v_call: TRBV6-5
clone_size: NA
cdr3_length: 15
d_call: NA
j_call: TRBJ2-2

cdr3_aa: CASSKGPGTDTQYF
cdr3_nt: TGTGCCAGTAGTAAGGGGCCGGGTACAGATACGCAGTATTTT
v_call: TRBV19
clone_size: NA
cdr3_length: 14
d_call: NA
j_call: TRBJ2-3

cdr3_aa: CASSVAGQGDTEAFF
cdr3_nt: TGTGCCAGCAGCGTAGCGGGACAGGGGGACACTGAAGCTTTCTTT
v_call: TRBV9
clone_size: NA
cdr3_length: 15
d_call: TRBD1
j_call: TRBJ1-1

cdr3_aa: CASRIGQETQYF
cdr3_nt: TGTGCCAGCCGAATAGGCCAAGAGACCCAGTACTTC
v_call: TRBV28
clone_size: NA
cdr3_length: 12
d_call: NA
j_call: TRBJ2-5

cdr3_aa: CASSLDLNTLGDLHF
cdr3_nt: TGTGCCAGCAGCTTAGACCTGAACACCCTGGGAGACCTCCACTTT
v_call: TRBV7-2
clone_size: NA
cdr3_length: 15
d_call: NA
j_call: TRBJ1-6

cdr3_aa: CASSPGRSNEKLFF
cdr3_nt: TGTGCCAGCTCCCCCGGCAGGTCTAATGAAAAACTGTTTTTT
v_call: TRBV2
clone_size: few
cdr3_length: 14
d_call: NA
j_call: TRBJ1-4

cdr3_aa: CASSSPGQGSYGYTF
cdr3_nt: TGTGCCAGCAGTTCACCGGGACAGGGAAGCTATGGCTACACCTTC
v_call: TRBV28
clone_size: NA
cdr3_length: 15
d_call: TRBD1
j_call: TRBJ1-2

cdr3_aa: CASSQPRDSSSYNEQFF
cdr3_nt: TGCGCCAGCAGCCAACCGCGTGACTCCAGCTCCTACAATGAGCAGTTCTTC
v_call: TRBV4-1
clone_size: NA
cdr3_length: 17
d_call: NA
j_call: TRBJ2-1

cdr3_aa: CSARSGPQHF
cdr3_nt: TGCAGTGCTAGGTCAGGGCCCCAGCATTTT
v_call: TRBV20-1
clone_size: NA
cdr3_length: 10
d_call: NA
j_call: TRBJ1-5